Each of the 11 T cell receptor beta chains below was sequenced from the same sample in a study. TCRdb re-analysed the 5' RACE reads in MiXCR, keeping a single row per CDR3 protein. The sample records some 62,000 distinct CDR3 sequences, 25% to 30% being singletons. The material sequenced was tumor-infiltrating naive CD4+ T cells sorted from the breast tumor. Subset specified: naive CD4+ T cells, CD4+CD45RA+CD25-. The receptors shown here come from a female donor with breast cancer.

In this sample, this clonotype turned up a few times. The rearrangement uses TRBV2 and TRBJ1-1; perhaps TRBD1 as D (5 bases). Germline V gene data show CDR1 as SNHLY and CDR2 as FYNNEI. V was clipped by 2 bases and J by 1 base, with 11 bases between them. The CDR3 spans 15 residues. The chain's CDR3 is CASSEQGPKNTEAFF. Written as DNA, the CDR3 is TGTGCCAGCAGTGAACAGGGTCCAAAGAACACTGAAGCTTTCTTT.

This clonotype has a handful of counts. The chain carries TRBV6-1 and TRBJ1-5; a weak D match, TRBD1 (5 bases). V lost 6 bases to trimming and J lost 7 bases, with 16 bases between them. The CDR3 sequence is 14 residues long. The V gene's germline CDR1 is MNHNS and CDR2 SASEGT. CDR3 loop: CASRDKLALQPQHF. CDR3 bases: TGTGCCAGCAGGGACAAGCTAGCGTTGCAGCCCCAGCATTTT.

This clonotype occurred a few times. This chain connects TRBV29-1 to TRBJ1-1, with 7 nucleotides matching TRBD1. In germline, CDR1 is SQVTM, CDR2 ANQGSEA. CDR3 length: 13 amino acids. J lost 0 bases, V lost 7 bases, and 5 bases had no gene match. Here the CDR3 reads CSANRGLNTEAFF. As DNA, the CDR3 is TGCAGCGCGAACAGGGGCTTGAACACTGAAGCTTTCTTT.

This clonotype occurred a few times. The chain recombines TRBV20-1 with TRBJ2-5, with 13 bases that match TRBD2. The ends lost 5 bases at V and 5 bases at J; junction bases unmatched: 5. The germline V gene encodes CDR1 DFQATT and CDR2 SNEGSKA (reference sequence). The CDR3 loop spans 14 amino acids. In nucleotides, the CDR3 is TGCAGTGCTTTAGGACTAGCGGGGGACGAGACCCAGTACTTC. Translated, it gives CSALGLAGDETQYF.

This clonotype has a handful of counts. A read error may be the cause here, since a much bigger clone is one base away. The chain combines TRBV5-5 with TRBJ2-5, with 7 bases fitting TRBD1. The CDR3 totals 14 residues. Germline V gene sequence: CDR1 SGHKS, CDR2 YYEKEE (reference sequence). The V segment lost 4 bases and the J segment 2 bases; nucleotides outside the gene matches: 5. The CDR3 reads CASSPGQEQETQYF. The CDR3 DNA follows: TGTGCCAGCAGCCCCGGACAGGAGCAAGAGACCCAGTACTTC.

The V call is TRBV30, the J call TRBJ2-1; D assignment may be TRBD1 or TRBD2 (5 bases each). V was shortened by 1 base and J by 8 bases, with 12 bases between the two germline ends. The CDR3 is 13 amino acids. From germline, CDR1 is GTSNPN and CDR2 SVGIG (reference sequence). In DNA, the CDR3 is TGTGCCTGGAGTGATTACCGGGGCGATGAGCAGTTCTTC. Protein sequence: CAWSDYRGDEQFF.

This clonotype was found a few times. CDR3 in DNA: TGCGCCAGCAGCACATCACGGACAGGAACCTACGAGCAGTACTTC. It is translated as CASSTSRTGTYEQYF. The rearrangement uses TRBV5-1 and TRBJ2-7, with 7 bases lining up with TRBD1. The ends lost 4 bases at V and 2 bases at J; junction bases unmatched: 9. CDR1 and CDR2 from the germline V gene are SGHRS and YFSETQ. The CDR3 runs 15 residues. The variable domain in full, completed from reference TRBV5-1 and TRBJ2-7, reads KAGVTQTPRYLIKTRGQQVTLSCSPISGHRSVSWYQQTPGQGLQFLFEYFSETQRNKGNFPGRFSGRQFSNSRSEMNVSTLELGDSALYLCASSTSRTGTYEQYFGPGTRLTVT.

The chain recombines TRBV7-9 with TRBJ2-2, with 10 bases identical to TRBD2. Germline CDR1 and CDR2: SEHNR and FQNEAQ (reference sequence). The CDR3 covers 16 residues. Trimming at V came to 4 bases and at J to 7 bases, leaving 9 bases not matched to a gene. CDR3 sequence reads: CASSSGLAEGHGELFF. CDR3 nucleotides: TGTGCCAGCAGCTCCGGACTAGCGGAGGGACACGGGGAGCTGTTTTTT.

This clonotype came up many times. The CDR3 spells CASSSTGGKFF. The CDR3 region has the DNA TGCGCCAGCAGCTCGACGGGGGGCAAGTTCTTC. This chain joins TRBV5-1 and TRBJ2-1; a weak D match, TRBD2 (7 bases). The germline gives CDR1 SGHRS, CDR2 YFSETQ. The CDR3 consists of 11 residues. Between the trimmed V and J ends, which lost 3 bases and 14 bases, there was a span of 12 bases. Variable domain in full (rest from reference TRBV5-1 and TRBJ2-1): KAGVTQTPRYLIKTRGQQVTLSCSPISGHRSVSWYQQTPGQGLQFLFEYFSETQRNKGNFPGRFSGRQFSNSRSEMNVSTLELGDSALYLCASSSTGGKFFGPGTRLTVL.

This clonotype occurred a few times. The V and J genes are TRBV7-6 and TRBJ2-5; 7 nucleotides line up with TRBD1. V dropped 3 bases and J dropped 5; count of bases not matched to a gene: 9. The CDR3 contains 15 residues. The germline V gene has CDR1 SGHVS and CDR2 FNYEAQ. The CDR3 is CASSFQPGQLETQYF. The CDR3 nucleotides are TGTGCCAGCAGCTTTCAACCGGGACAGTTGGAGACCCAGTACTTC. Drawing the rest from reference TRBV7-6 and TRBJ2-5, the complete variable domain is GAGVSQSPRYKVTKRGQDVALRCDPISGHVSLYWYRQALGQGPEFLTYFNYEAQQDKSGLPNDRFSAERPEGSISTLTIQRTEQRDSAMYRCASSFQPGQLETQYFGPGTRLLVL.

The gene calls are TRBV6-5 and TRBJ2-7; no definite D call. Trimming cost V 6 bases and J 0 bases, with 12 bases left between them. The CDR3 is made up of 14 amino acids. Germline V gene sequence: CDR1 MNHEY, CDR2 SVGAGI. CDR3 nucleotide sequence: TGTGCCAGCAGCCTAAAGTTCTTCTCCTACGAGCAGTACTTC. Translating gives CASSLKFFSYEQYF.